This is a list of T cell receptor beta chains from one sample in a study of shared clonotypes between healthy human individuals. Profiling relied on immunoSEQ multiplex PCR, and the TCRdb table lists in-frame clones only, not all of them. The table shows about 2.2 million clones, with about 94% occurring only once. Sequencing was performed on naive CD8+ T cells from PBMCs. These TCRs come from a man aged 18 to 30 in good health. Some clones in this sample may be carry-over from other donors' samples. The CDR3 runs from the conserved cysteine through the conserved F or W. Each record gives: D gene, clone size, V gene, J gene, CDR3 DNA, CDR3 protein. D genes are given only for firm matches. Some rows mark clone size as missing; the rest say once, few, many or name a class of expanded clone.

d_call: NA; clone_size: NA; v_call: TRBV12-5; j_call: TRBJ2-5; cdr3_nt: TGTGCTAGTGCCGATCCCTGGGACGGAAACCAAGAGACCCAGTACTTC; cdr3_aa: CASADPWDGNQETQYF
d_call: NA; clone_size: NA; v_call: TRBV27; j_call: TRBJ2-1; cdr3_nt: TGTGCCAGCACCGACGAGGGAATCAGTGAGCAGTTCTTC; cdr3_aa: CASTDEGISEQFF
d_call: NA; clone_size: NA; v_call: TRBV29-1; j_call: TRBJ1-1; cdr3_nt: TGCAGCGTTGGGGGTGGTAATCACTTGATAACTGAAGCTTTCTTT; cdr3_aa: CSVGGGNHLITEAFF
d_call: NA; clone_size: NA; v_call: TRBV27; j_call: TRBJ1-5; cdr3_nt: TGTGCCAGCAGTTTATCCTGGCGAAACAATCAGCCCCAGCATTTT; cdr3_aa: CASSLSWRNNQPQHF
d_call: TRBD2; clone_size: NA; v_call: TRBV9; j_call: TRBJ2-1; cdr3_nt: TGTGCCAGCAGCGTAGGGGTTAGCGGGAGAGATGAGCAGTTCTTC; cdr3_aa: CASSVGVSGRDEQFF
d_call: NA; clone_size: NA; v_call: TRBV6-6; j_call: TRBJ2-7; cdr3_nt: TGTGCCAGCAGGCTGGACAGCTACGAGCAGTACTTC; cdr3_aa: CASRLDSYEQYF
d_call: NA; clone_size: NA; v_call: TRBV19; j_call: TRBJ1-5; cdr3_nt: TGTGCCAGTAATCTAGCCAGCAATCAGCCCCAGCATTTT; cdr3_aa: CASNLASNQPQHF
d_call: NA; clone_size: NA; v_call: TRBV19; j_call: TRBJ1-4; cdr3_nt: TGTGCCAGTAGTATGAGGCGGCCCTCAACTAATGAAAAACTGTTTTTT; cdr3_aa: CASSMRRPSTNEKLFF
d_call: TRBD1; clone_size: NA; v_call: TRBV5-6; j_call: TRBJ2-3; cdr3_nt: TGTGCCAGCAGCTCGAGCGGGACAGGGGCAGATACGCAGTATTTT; cdr3_aa: CASSSSGTGADTQYF
d_call: NA; clone_size: NA; v_call: TRBV9; j_call: TRBJ2-3; cdr3_nt: TGTGCCAGCAGCGTAGGGGGGCGGAGGAGCACAGATACGCAGTATTTT; cdr3_aa: CASSVGGRRSTDTQYF
d_call: TRBD1; clone_size: few; v_call: TRBV27; j_call: TRBJ1-1; cdr3_nt: TGTGCCAGCAGGAATCAGGGGGAGAACACTGAAGCTTTCTTT; cdr3_aa: CASRNQGENTEAFF
d_call: NA; clone_size: NA; v_call: TRBV28; j_call: TRBJ2-5; cdr3_nt: TGTGCCAGCACCCACGGGGTGGGGGTAGCCCAGTACTTC; cdr3_aa: CASTHGVGVAQYF
d_call: TRBD2; clone_size: NA; v_call: TRBV28; j_call: TRBJ2-7; cdr3_nt: TGTGCCAGCAGCTACCAACTAGCGGGAGTAGAGCAGTACTTC; cdr3_aa: CASSYQLAGVEQYF
d_call: NA; clone_size: NA; v_call: TRBV9; j_call: TRBJ2-7; cdr3_nt: TGTGCCAGCAGCGCAGACCCTGGGACCGTTCACGAGCAGTACTTC; cdr3_aa: CASSADPGTVHEQYF
d_call: NA; clone_size: NA; v_call: TRBV29-1; j_call: TRBJ1-2; cdr3_nt: TGCAGCGGGCGGGTGTCCTATGGCTACACCTTC; cdr3_aa: CSGRVSYGYTF
d_call: NA; clone_size: NA; v_call: TRBV7-7; j_call: TRBJ2-3; cdr3_nt: TGTGCCAGCAGCTCGTACGTCGGGGATACGCAGTATTTT; cdr3_aa: CASSSYVGDTQYF
d_call: NA; clone_size: few; v_call: TRBV27; j_call: TRBJ2-1; cdr3_nt: TGTGCCAGCAGTTTGGGGGGCTCCTACAATGAGCAGTTCTTC; cdr3_aa: CASSLGGSYNEQFF
d_call: TRBD1; clone_size: NA; v_call: TRBV19; j_call: TRBJ1-4; cdr3_nt: TGTGCCAGTAGTATCTTAGGACAGGGCTATGAAAAACTGTTTTTT; cdr3_aa: CASSILGQGYEKLFF
d_call: TRBD2; clone_size: NA; v_call: TRBV5-6; j_call: TRBJ2-1; cdr3_nt: TGTGCCAGCAGCTCAATAGCGGGAGAATGGTACAATGAGCAGTTCTTC; cdr3_aa: CASSSIAGEWYNEQFF
d_call: NA; clone_size: NA; v_call: TRBV5-5; j_call: TRBJ2-7; cdr3_nt: TGTGCCAGCAGCCCCGGGGCAGGTCCCTACGAGCAGTACTTC; cdr3_aa: CASSPGAGPYEQYF
d_call: NA; clone_size: NA; v_call: TRBV6-4; j_call: TRBJ1-2; cdr3_nt: TGTGCCAGCAGTGACGGCGGTGGGGGCTACACCTTC; cdr3_aa: CASSDGGGGYTF
d_call: NA; clone_size: NA; v_call: TRBV27; j_call: TRBJ1-1; cdr3_nt: TGTGCCAGCGGTCCTTGGGGGGGGCTGGTCACTGAAGCTTTCTTT; cdr3_aa: CASGPWGGLVTEAFF
d_call: NA; clone_size: NA; v_call: TRBV9; j_call: TRBJ1-2; cdr3_nt: TGTGCCAGCAGCCCTGATTTGATTGGGACCGGCTATGGCTACACCTTC; cdr3_aa: CASSPDLIGTGYGYTF
d_call: NA; clone_size: once; v_call: TRBV9; j_call: TRBJ2-1; cdr3_nt: TGTGCCAGCAGCGGCTCCTCCCTGGAGCAGTTCTTC; cdr3_aa: CASSGSSLEQFF
d_call: TRBD1; clone_size: NA; v_call: TRBV7-9; j_call: TRBJ1-2; cdr3_nt: TGTGCCAGCAGGGGACAGGGGTCCCATCCAGGCTACACCTTC; cdr3_aa: CASRGQGSHPGYTF
d_call: NA; clone_size: NA; v_call: TRBV4-1; j_call: TRBJ1-5; cdr3_nt: TGCGCCAGCAGCCCGACTGACAATAGCAATCAGCCCCAGCATTTT; cdr3_aa: CASSPTDNSNQPQHF
d_call: NA; clone_size: NA; v_call: TRBV28; j_call: TRBJ2-7; cdr3_nt: TGTGCCAGCAGTTTCGGGACGGCGACCTACGAGCAGTACTTC; cdr3_aa: CASSFGTATYEQYF
d_call: NA; clone_size: NA; v_call: TRBV5-6; j_call: TRBJ2-1; cdr3_nt: TGTGCCAGCAGTATGGGGGGTCATGAGCAGTTCTTC; cdr3_aa: CASSMGGHEQFF
d_call: TRBD1; clone_size: NA; v_call: TRBV13; j_call: TRBJ2-5; cdr3_nt: TGTGCCAGCAGCTCGAGAACCGGCGGGACAGGGAAACAAGAGACCCAGTACTTC; cdr3_aa: CASSSRTGGTGKQETQYF
d_call: NA; clone_size: NA; v_call: TRBV6-5; j_call: TRBJ2-7; cdr3_nt: TGTGCCAGCAGTTACTCCCTAGCCTCCCACGAGCAGTACTTC; cdr3_aa: CASSYSLASHEQYF
d_call: NA; clone_size: NA; v_call: TRBV5-1; j_call: TRBJ1-3; cdr3_nt: TGCGCCAGCAGCCCCGGGGGTACTGGAAACACCATATATTTT; cdr3_aa: CASSPGGTGNTIYF
d_call: TRBD1; clone_size: NA; v_call: TRBV27; j_call: TRBJ1-4; cdr3_nt: TGTGCCAGCAGTGGGACAGCTGAAAAACTGTTTTTT; cdr3_aa: CASSGTAEKLFF
d_call: NA; clone_size: NA; v_call: TRBV19; j_call: TRBJ1-2; cdr3_nt: TGTGCCAGTAGTATCATAGGGGACCCGAGGAACGGCTACACCTTC; cdr3_aa: CASSIIGDPRNGYTF
d_call: NA; clone_size: NA; v_call: TRBV6-5; j_call: TRBJ2-3; cdr3_nt: TGTGCCAGCAGTTACTCGGCTGGGCTTCGGGGATTTACGCAGTATTTT; cdr3_aa: CASSYSAGLRGFTQYF
d_call: TRBD2; clone_size: NA; v_call: TRBV27; j_call: TRBJ2-1; cdr3_nt: TGTGCCAGCCATGGACTAGCGGACCCCTACAATGAGCAGTTCTTC; cdr3_aa: CASHGLADPYNEQFF
d_call: TRBD1; clone_size: NA; v_call: TRBV5-1; j_call: TRBJ1-2; cdr3_nt: TGCGCCAGCAGCCTTCGACAGGGGGACTATGGCTACACCTTC; cdr3_aa: CASSLRQGDYGYTF
d_call: NA; clone_size: NA; v_call: TRBV9; j_call: TRBJ2-3; cdr3_nt: TGTGCCAGCAGCGCGGGGGACAGTCTCACAGATACGCAGTATTTT; cdr3_aa: CASSAGDSLTDTQYF
d_call: NA; clone_size: NA; v_call: TRBV27; j_call: TRBJ2-6; cdr3_nt: TGTGCCAGCAGTTCCCGGGTCAACTTCTCTGGGGCCAACGTCCTGACTTTC; cdr3_aa: CASSSRVNFSGANVLTF
d_call: TRBD2; clone_size: NA; v_call: TRBV15; j_call: TRBJ2-1; cdr3_nt: TGTGCCACGGGGCCGGGACTAGCGGGAGTTGAGCAGTTCTTC; cdr3_aa: CATGPGLAGVEQFF
d_call: TRBD2; clone_size: NA; v_call: TRBV7-9; j_call: TRBJ2-7; cdr3_nt: TGTGCCAGCAGTCCCGGACTAGCGCCCACCTACGAGCAGTACTTC; cdr3_aa: CASSPGLAPTYEQYF
d_call: NA; clone_size: NA; v_call: TRBV27; j_call: TRBJ1-1; cdr3_nt: TGTGCCAGCAGTTCATGGGACATAAGCGAAGCTTTCTTT; cdr3_aa: CASSSWDISEAFF
d_call: NA; clone_size: NA; v_call: TRBV27; j_call: TRBJ2-3; cdr3_nt: TGTGCCAGCAGTTTAGGGATCTCCACGGATACGCAGTATTTT; cdr3_aa: CASSLGISTDTQYF
d_call: TRBD2; clone_size: NA; v_call: TRBV7-6; j_call: TRBJ2-2; cdr3_nt: TGTGCCAGCAGCTTAGCCCTAGCCCTGCTAGCGGGGCTGTTTTTT; cdr3_aa: CASSLALALLAGLFF
d_call: NA; clone_size: NA; v_call: TRBV27; j_call: TRBJ1-1; cdr3_nt: TGTGCCAGCAGTTTATGGGCGGGGATAAACACTGAAGCTTTCTTT; cdr3_aa: CASSLWAGINTEAFF
d_call: NA; clone_size: NA; v_call: TRBV6-5; j_call: TRBJ2-1; cdr3_nt: TGTGCCAGCAGTTACTCAGGAGGGTATGAGCAGTTCTTC; cdr3_aa: CASSYSGGYEQFF
d_call: TRBD2; clone_size: NA; v_call: TRBV15; j_call: TRBJ2-1; cdr3_nt: TGTGCCACCCGACAAGCGGGAGACGGTATTGAGCAGTTCTTC; cdr3_aa: CATRQAGDGIEQFF
d_call: TRBD1; clone_size: NA; v_call: TRBV14; j_call: TRBJ2-7; cdr3_nt: TGTGCCAGCAGCCCCTTAATAGAGACAGGGGCCTCCTACGAGCAGTACTTC; cdr3_aa: CASSPLIETGASYEQYF
d_call: NA; clone_size: NA; v_call: TRBV5-1; j_call: TRBJ2-6; cdr3_nt: TGCGCCAGCAGCGACGGGGGTAGGTTCTCTGGGGCCAACGTCCTGACTTTC; cdr3_aa: CASSDGGRFSGANVLTF